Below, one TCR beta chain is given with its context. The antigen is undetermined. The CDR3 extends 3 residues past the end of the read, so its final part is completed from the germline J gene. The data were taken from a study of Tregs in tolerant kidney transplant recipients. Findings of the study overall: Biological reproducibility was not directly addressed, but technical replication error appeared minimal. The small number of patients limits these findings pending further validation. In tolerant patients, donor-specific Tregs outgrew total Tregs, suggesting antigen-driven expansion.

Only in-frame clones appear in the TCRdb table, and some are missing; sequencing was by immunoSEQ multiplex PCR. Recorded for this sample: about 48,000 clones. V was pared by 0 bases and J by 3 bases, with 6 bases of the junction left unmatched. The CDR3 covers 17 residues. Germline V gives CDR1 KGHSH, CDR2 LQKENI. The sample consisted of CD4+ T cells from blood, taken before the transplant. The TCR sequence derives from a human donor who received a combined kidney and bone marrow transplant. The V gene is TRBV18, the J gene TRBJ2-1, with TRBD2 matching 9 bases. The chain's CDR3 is CASSPPERGVHYNEQFF. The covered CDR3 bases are TGTGCCAGCTCACCACCGGAGCGGGGGGTCCACTACAATGAG.